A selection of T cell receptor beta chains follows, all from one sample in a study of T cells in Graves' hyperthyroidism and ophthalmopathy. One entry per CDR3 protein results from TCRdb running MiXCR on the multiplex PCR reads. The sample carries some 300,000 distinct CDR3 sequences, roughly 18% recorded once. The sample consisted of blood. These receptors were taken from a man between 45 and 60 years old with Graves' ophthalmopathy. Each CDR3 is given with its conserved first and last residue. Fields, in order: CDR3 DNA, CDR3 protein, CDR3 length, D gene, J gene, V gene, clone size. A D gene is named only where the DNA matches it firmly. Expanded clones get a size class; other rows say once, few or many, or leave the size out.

TGTGCCAGCAGCCGGGGACAGGGAGACTATGGCTACACCTTC | CASSRGQGDYGYTF | 14 | TRBD1 | TRBJ1-2 | TRBV4-2 | -
TGCAGTGCTCAATGGGATCCCACTGAAGCTTTCTTT | CSAQWDPTEAFF | 12 | - | TRBJ1-1 | TRBV20-1 | many
TGTGCCAGCTCACCAGGGACAGGGGTGCGCGAGCAGTACTTC | CASSPGTGVREQYF | 14 | TRBD1 | TRBJ2-7 | TRBV18 | many
TGTGCCAGCAGTTCTACCGGGACAGGGGGCGAAGCTTTCTTT | CASSSTGTGGEAFF | 14 | TRBD1 | TRBJ1-1 | TRBV28 | many
TGTGCCAGCAGCTTAAACCCGGACAGGAACTATGGCTACACCTTC | CASSLNPDRNYGYTF | 15 | TRBD1 | TRBJ1-2 | TRBV7-3 | -
TGTGCCAGCTCTAGGCAGGGAGAGAGTAGCAATCAGCCCCAGCATTTT | CASSRQGESSNQPQHF | 16 | - | TRBJ1-5 | TRBV6-2/TRBV6-3 | many
TGCAGTGCTGCGGCTAGCGGGAGAGACATTCAGTACTTC | CSAAASGRDIQYF | 13 | TRBD2 | TRBJ2-4 | TRBV20-1 | -
TGTGCCAGCAGCTTGAGGACAGGGCTTCTCGAGCAGTACTTC | CASSLRTGLLEQYF | 14 | TRBD1 | TRBJ2-7 | TRBV11-2 | -
TGTGCCACCAGCAGAGATAGGAGGACTAGCGCCCACAATGAGCAGTTCTTC | CATSRDRRTSAHNEQFF | 17 | TRBD2 | TRBJ2-1 | TRBV15 | -
TGTGCCAGCAGCTTAAGCCCCGGAGACTCTGGAAACACCATATATTTT | CASSLSPGDSGNTIYF | 16 | - | TRBJ1-3 | TRBV11-2 | many
TGTGCCAGCAGTGATAGACGGGTTAACACCGGGGAGCTGTTTTTT | CASSDRRVNTGELFF | 15 | - | TRBJ2-2 | TRBV6-1 | few
TGCGCCAGCAGTGAGTCGATAACTACTGAAGCTTTCTTT | CASSESITTEAFF | 13 | - | TRBJ1-1 | TRBV10-1 | -
TGTGCCTGGAGTGTACTCCGGACCGGACTAGCGGGAGGGAGTGAGCAGTTCTTC | CAWSVLRTGLAGGSEQFF | 18 | TRBD2 | TRBJ2-1 | TRBV30 | -
TGTGCCAGCAGCTTCCCCCGGAGGGAAAGGAGCTCCTACGAGCAGTACTTC | CASSFPRRERSSYEQYF | 17 | - | TRBJ2-7 | TRBV7-9 | -
TGCAGTGCTAGAAGCGGGGTAGGGCAGCCCCAGCATTTT | CSARSGVGQPQHF | 13 | - | TRBJ1-5 | TRBV20-1 | -
TGCGCCAGCAGCCACGGATACAATGAGCAGTTCTTC | CASSHGYNEQFF | 12 | - | TRBJ2-1 | TRBV4-1 | -
TGTGCCAGCAGCTTAGGGGGACCAGGTTTCGGGAAGGGGGATGAGCAGTTCTTC | CASSLGGPGFGKGDEQFF | 18 | - | TRBJ2-1 | TRBV11-3 | -
TGTGCCAGCAGCTCCGTTATTAGGGAGCAGTTCTTC | CASSSVIREQFF | 12 | - | TRBJ2-1 | TRBV11-2 | -
TGCGCCAGCAGCTTGGGACAGGGAAGGGAAGAAAAACTGTTTTTT | CASSLGQGREEKLFF | 15 | TRBD1 | TRBJ1-4 | TRBV5-1 | many
TGCGCCAGCAGTTCTAGCGGGATAGGAATTGAGACCCAGTACTTC | CASSSSGIGIETQYF | 15 | TRBD2 | TRBJ2-5 | TRBV5-1 | few
TGTGCCAGCAGCTTGGATCAGGGAAGGGGGGAGACCCAGTACTTC | CASSLDQGRGETQYF | 15 | - | TRBJ2-5 | TRBV5-4 | -
TGTGCCAGCAGCCAACAGGGGTTTAGCTCCTACAATGAGCAGTACTTC | CASSQQGFSSYNEQYF | 16 | TRBD1 | TRBJ2-7 | TRBV7-9 | -